These 7 T cell receptor beta chains came from one sample sequenced in a study of OX40 agonist ivuxolimab in advanced cancers. Profiled with immunoSEQ multiplex PCR; TCRdb holds only in-frame clones, not every one. Of more than 20,000 clones detected, around 85% appear once; the ten largest clones hold approximately 25%. The sequences come from CD4+ or CD8+ T cells sorted from blood, collected in a trial of the OX40 agonist ivuxolimab. These receptors came from an adult with an advanced solid tumor such as melanoma, head and neck, liver or kidney cancer.

Turning to this clone: It may be a read error: a sequence one base away is much more abundant. This chain uses TRBV5-4 with TRBJ2-7; D unclear. Germline V gives CDR1 SGHNT, CDR2 YYREEE (reference sequence). CDR3 length: 13 amino acids. V lost 2 bases and J 2 bases, leaving 8 bases between the germline ends. CDR3 protein: CASSLGRTYEQYF. The CDR3 coding sequence is TGTGCCAGCAGCTTAGGCAGGACCTACGAGCAGTACTTC.

The chain couples TRBV4-3 to TRBJ1-2; possibly TRBD1 for D (5 bases). The germline gives CDR1 LGHNA, CDR2 YSLEER. The CDR3 runs 18 residues. V was trimmed by 0 bases and J by 0 bases, leaving 17 bases between them. As DNA, the CDR3 is TGCGCCAGCAGCCAAGATCGGGGCCTCTCAACATCTAACTATGGCTACACCTTC. This translates into CASSQDRGLSTSNYGYTF.

The chain uses TRBV7-9 and TRBJ2-7; D is possibly TRBD1 (5 bases). With 3 bases removed from V and 0 bases from J, the gap between germline ends came to 15 bases. CDR3 length: 16 amino acids. CDR1 and CDR2 (germline): SEHNR, FQNEAQ (reference sequence). The CDR3 region is CASSLKPPGPSYEQYF. The CDR3 nucleotides are TGTGCCAGCAGCTTGAAACCACCAGGGCCCTCCTACGAGCAGTACTTC. The whole variable domain, filled in from reference TRBV7-9 and TRBJ2-7, reads DTGVSQNPRHKITKRGQNVTFRCDPISEHNRLYWYRQTLGQGPEFLTYFQNEAQLEKSRLLSDRFSAERPKGSFSTLEIQRTEQGDSAMYLCASSLKPPGPSYEQYFGPGTRLTVT.

This chain connects TRBV7-6 to TRBJ1-4; 7 bases align to TRBD1. CDR1 is SGHVS and CDR2 is FNYEAQ in the germline V gene. V lost 5 bases, J lost 3 bases, and 18 bases stayed unmatched. CDR3 length equals 19 residues. CDR3 amino acids: CASSHRGRDSGKANEKLFF. The CDR3 nucleotides read TGTGCCAGCAGCCATAGGGGGAGGGACAGTGGGAAGGCTAATGAAAAACTGTTTTTT.

J is TRBJ1-2 and V is TRBV29-1; tentative D call: TRBD1 (5 bases). CDR1 is SQVTM and CDR2 is ANQGSEA in the germline V gene. The CDR3 is made up of 13 amino acids. Trimming cost V 2 bases and J 4 bases, with 11 bases left between them. The DNA of the CDR3 is TGCAGCGTTGAAACCGACAGATCCTATGGCTACACCTTC. Translating it yields CSVETDRSYGYTF.

The gene calls are TRBV28 and TRBJ2-1, with a tentative D call TRBD1 (5 bases). This CDR3 region has 16 residues. Germline assignment: CDR1 MDHEN and CDR2 SYDVKM. Trimming took 5 bases from V and 0 from J, leaving 14 bases between them. CDR3 protein: CASSGLRGLSYNEQFF. The CDR3 DNA follows: TGTGCCAGCAGTGGATTAAGGGGCCTCTCCTACAATGAGCAGTTCTTC. Complete variable domain (other parts from reference TRBV28 and TRBJ2-1): DVKVTQSSRYLVKRTGEKVFLECVQDMDHENMFWYRQDPGLGLRLIYFSYDVKMKEKGDIPEGYSVSREKKERFSLILESASTNQTSMYLCASSGLRGLSYNEQFFGPGTRLTVL.

V usage is TRBV7-9 and J usage is TRBJ2-1; 13 bases align to TRBD2. The junction had 1 base not matched to a gene; V was cut back by 6 bases and J by 2 bases. Germline V gene lookup returns CDR1 SEHNR and CDR2 FQNEAQ (reference sequence). CDR3 size: 15 residues. The CDR3 loop reads CASRGLAGPYNEQFF. The CDR3 DNA is TGTGCCAGCAGGGGACTAGCGGGGCCCTACAATGAGCAGTTCTTC.